This T cell receptor beta chain was recorded in a study of blood T cell repertoires in COVID-19. Study in general: From T cells, B-cell-depleted T cells, or PBMCs came the material, which was cDNA or gDNA.

Trimming removed 2 bases from V and 2 bases from J, with 6 bases in between. The germline CDR1 and CDR2 sequences are GTSNPN and SVGIG (reference sequence). CDR3 length: 12 amino acids. In the study's own analysis: Estimation of nucleated cell counts relied on the amplification of reference gene primers. Method: immunoSEQ multiplex PCR; TCRdb's copy keeps in-frame clones and lacks some. The V and J calls and clone size are taken from that table; D and trimming were inferred from the DNA. Among roughly 200,000 clones listed, about 86% were seen once. This clone was recorded at least ten times. This clonotype originated in a man aged 40-55 years with active or convalescent COVID-19. Sequencing input: peripheral blood. The V gene is TRBV30, the J gene TRBJ2-5, with unresolved D. The CDR3 loop is CAWSPNQETQYF. DNA of the CDR3: TGTGCCTGGAGTCCAAATCAAGAGACCCAGTACTTC.